These T cell receptor beta chains were read from a single sample in a study of T cells in Graves' hyperthyroidism and ophthalmopathy. MiXCR, run by TCRdb on the multiplex PCR reads, gives a single entry per CDR3 protein. The sample holds more than 650,000 distinct CDR3 sequences, around 15% seen once. The sample was blood. These receptors were collected from a woman between 18 and 29 years old with Graves' hyperthyroidism. Each CDR3 is given with its conserved first and last residue. A D gene is named only where the DNA matches it firmly. Clone sizes are given selectively: once, few, many, or a class where the clone is expanded.

clone size: once
D gene: NA
V gene: TRBV27
J gene: TRBJ1-2
CDR3 protein: CASSPTRGRNYGYTF
CDR3 DNA: TGTGCCAGCAGTCCCACCAGGGGACGAAACTATGGCTACACCTTC

clone size: many
D gene: NA
V gene: TRBV2
J gene: TRBJ2-7
CDR3 protein: CASKEGQEYEQYF
CDR3 DNA: TGTGCCAGCAAAGAGGGCCAGGAATACGAGCAGTACTTC

clone size: few
D gene: TRBD1
V gene: TRBV7-9
J gene: TRBJ1-5
CDR3 protein: CASSLGTGESNQPQHF
CDR3 DNA: TGTGCCAGCAGCTTAGGGACAGGGGAGAGCAATCAGCCCCAGCATTTT

clone size: few
D gene: NA
V gene: TRBV2
J gene: TRBJ2-1
CDR3 protein: CASSGTFPPEQFF
CDR3 DNA: TGTGCCAGCAGCGGGACTTTCCCCCCTGAGCAGTTCTTC

clone size: many
D gene: NA
V gene: TRBV20-1
J gene: TRBJ2-7
CDR3 protein: CSARTPGVYEQYF
CDR3 DNA: TGCAGTGCTAGGACCCCAGGGGTCTACGAGCAGTACTTC

clone size: NA
D gene: TRBD1
V gene: TRBV6-1
J gene: TRBJ2-2
CDR3 protein: CARSRGTGGTGELFF
CDR3 DNA: TGTGCCCGCAGTCGAGGGACAGGGGGCACCGGGGAGCTGTTTTTT

clone size: many
D gene: TRBD2
V gene: TRBV2
J gene: TRBJ2-1
CDR3 protein: CASTHSGGSYNEQFF
CDR3 DNA: TGTGCCAGCACCCATAGCGGGGGCTCCTACAATGAGCAGTTCTTC

clone size: many
D gene: TRBD2
V gene: TRBV6-1
J gene: TRBJ2-1
CDR3 protein: CATQGEGAFDEQFF
CDR3 DNA: TGTGCCACCCAAGGGGAGGGAGCCTTCGATGAGCAGTTCTTC

clone size: NA
D gene: NA
V gene: TRBV20-1
J gene: TRBJ2-7
CDR3 protein: CSATETTYEQYF
CDR3 DNA: TGCAGTGCTACCGAAACGACCTACGAGCAGTACTTC

clone size: many
D gene: NA
V gene: TRBV3-1
J gene: TRBJ1-5
CDR3 protein: CASSRQGGLEQPQHF
CDR3 DNA: TGTGCCAGCAGCCGCCAGGGAGGTCTCGAACAGCCCCAGCATTTT

clone size: once
D gene: TRBD1
V gene: TRBV30
J gene: TRBJ1-2
CDR3 protein: CAWSGQGCGYTF
CDR3 DNA: TGTGCCTGGAGTGGACAGGGGTGTGGCTACACCTTC

clone size: many
D gene: TRBD2
V gene: TRBV7-9
J gene: TRBJ2-1
CDR3 protein: CASSLGGRASYNEQFF
CDR3 DNA: TGTGCCAGCAGCTTAGGCGGGAGGGCCTCCTACAATGAGCAGTTCTTC

clone size: many
D gene: NA
V gene: TRBV7-9
J gene: TRBJ2-4
CDR3 protein: CASSFGQDIQYF
CDR3 DNA: TGTGCCAGCAGCTTTGGTCAGGACATTCAGTACTTC

clone size: NA
D gene: NA
V gene: TRBV4-1
J gene: TRBJ2-1
CDR3 protein: CASSQSQGQIQETQFF
CDR3 DNA: TGCGCCAGCAGCCAATCACAGGGCCAGATTCAAGAGACCCAGTTCTTC